Below, 6 T cell receptor beta chains from the same sample are listed, as sequenced in a study of blood T cell repertoires in COVID-19. Sequencing was performed with immunoSEQ multiplex PCR; in TCRdb, only in-frame clones are kept and a portion is missing. Of approximately 280,000 clones listed, 90% are singletons. Material for sequencing was peripheral blood. These receptors all come from a woman aged 30 to 39 with COVID-19, enrolled during active disease.

The CDR3 DNA sequence: TGTGCCAGCAGCTTAAGTGTCGGGTTGACAGATACGCAGTATTTT. Translation gives CASSLSVGLTDTQYF. This chain joins TRBV7-3 and TRBJ2-3; D gene unclear. Germline-derived CDR1 and CDR2 are SGHTA and FQGTGA. CDR3 size: 15 residues. V was trimmed by 1 base and J by 3 bases, leaving 11 bases between them.

Only one count was recorded for this clone. DNA of the CDR3: TGTGCCAGCAGTCCCCGGGGTCCCGCCTACGAGCAGTACTTC. Its translation is CASSPRGPAYEQYF. The chain has TRBV27 and TRBJ2-7; TRBD2 might be the D (5 bases). The CDR3 is 14 amino acids. Trimming removed 5 bases at V and 2 bases at J, with 13 bases between. Per the germline V gene, CDR1 is MNHEY and CDR2 is SMNVEV (reference sequence).

V and J are TRBV6-4 and TRBJ2-1, with TRBD2 identical over 12 bases. Germline V gene sequence: CDR1 MRHNA, CDR2 SNTAGT. V shed 2 bases, J shed 7 bases, and the junction held 9 bases outside the gene matches. CDR3 length: 17 residues. CDR3 nucleotide sequence: TGTGCCAGCAGTGACCCGGGACTAGCGGGTAGGTTGAATGAGCAGTTCTTC. Protein: CASSDPGLAGRLNEQFF.

The rearrangement joins TRBV21-1 to TRBJ2-5; the table's D call, TRBD1, was not checked against the DNA. TRBV21-1 corresponds to a pseudogene. This CDR3 region has 17 residues. The DNA of the CDR3 is TGTGCCAGCAGCAAAGCCCGGGACACGGAGGCTGGAGAGACCCAGTACTTC. Amino acid sequence: CASSKARDTEAGETQYF.

This chain links TRBV3-1 (or the pseudogene TRBV3-2) with TRBJ2-1, with 15 positions matching TRBD2. The J segment lost 8 bases and the V segment lost 4 bases, leaving 3 bases of the junction unmatched. The CDR3 is made up of 15 amino acids. CDR1 LGHDT and CDR2 YNNKEL come from the germline V gene (reference sequence). Here the CDR3 DNA reads TGTGCCAGCAGCCTTCGGACTAGCGGGAGGGATGAGCAGTTCTTC. Its protein product is CASSLRTSGRDEQFF.

In its sample, this clone was seen a few times. V usage is TRBV4-1 and J usage is TRBJ2-7; TRBD1 matches at 7 bases. V dropped 1 base and J dropped 0; count of bases not matched to a gene: 6. CDR1 is MGHRA, CDR2 YSYEKL, per germline. The CDR3 has 16 residues. CDR3 sequence (DNA): TGCGCCAGCAGCCAAGCTCCGAGACAGGGCTCCTACGAGCAGTACTTC. Amino acids: CASSQAPRQGSYEQYF.